The clone carrying this T cell receptor (beta chain) was seen a few times. Antigen specificity is unknown. Amplification targeted the TCR beta CDR3 regions, with RNA transcripts as the source material. HTBI primers were employed in first-round RT-PCR, then a second-round multiplex PCR followed. TCRdb re-called the multiplex PCR reads through MiXCR, storing one row per CDR3 protein. The table records approximately 380,000 distinct CDR3 sequences, more than 20% of them present only once. The source of the sample is a study of Graves' ophthalmopathy and Graves' hyperthyroidism. Diagnoses were established from clinical symptoms, serum thyroxine, TRAb, thyroid ultrasound and orbital computed tomography. PBMCs originated in approximately 9.1 ml of fresh peripheral blood. Overall study results and limits: A majority of expanded thyroid clonotypes exceeding 0.001 frequency were likewise present in blood.

Specimen: peripheral blood. The clonotype originates from a woman under 30 with stable Graves' hyperthyroidism.

CDR3: CAWSGGRTDASEAFF. The DNA for the CDR3 is TGTGCCTGGAGTGGGGGAAGGACAGACGCCTCTGAAGCTTTCTTT. V and J are TRBV30 and TRBJ1-1; D perhaps matches TRBD1 (6 bases). The CDR3 spans 15 residues. Germline values: CDR1 GTSNPN, CDR2 SVGIG (reference sequence). The germline V and J ends were trimmed by 1 base and 6 bases, with 18 bases remaining between them.